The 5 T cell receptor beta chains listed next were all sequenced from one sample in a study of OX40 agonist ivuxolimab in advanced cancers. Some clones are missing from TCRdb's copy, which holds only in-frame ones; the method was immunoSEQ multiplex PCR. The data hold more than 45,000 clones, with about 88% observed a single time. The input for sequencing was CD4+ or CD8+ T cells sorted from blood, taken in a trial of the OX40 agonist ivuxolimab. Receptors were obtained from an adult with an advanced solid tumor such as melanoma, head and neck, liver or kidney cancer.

This CDR3 reads CASSQQGRATETQYF. The CDR3, as DNA: TGTGCCAGCAGCCAACAGGGGAGGGCTACGGAGACCCAGTACTTC. The gene calls are TRBV6-5 and TRBJ2-5; the D gene could be TRBD1 or TRBD2 (7 bases each). This CDR3 region has 15 residues. The V end lost 6 bases, the J end lost 5 bases, and 19 bases lay between the germline ends. Germline V gene sequence: CDR1 MNHEY, CDR2 SVGAGI.

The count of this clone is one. The CDR3 DNA follows: TGTGCCAGCTCACAGGGGTCGGGGCAGCCCCAGCATTTT. Translated: CASSQGSGQPQHF. V gene TRBV18 combines with J gene TRBJ1-5, with TRBD1 as a possible D gene (5 bases). CDR3 length: 13 amino acids. The germline V gene encodes CDR1 KGHSH and CDR2 LQKENI. V lost 4 bases and J 7 bases, leaving 11 bases between the germline ends.

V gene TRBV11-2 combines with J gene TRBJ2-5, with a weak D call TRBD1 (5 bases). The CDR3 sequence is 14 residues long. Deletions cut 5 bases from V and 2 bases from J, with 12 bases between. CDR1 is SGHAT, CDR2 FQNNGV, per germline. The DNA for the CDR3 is TGTGCCAGCAGCGAGAGGACATCTCAAGAGACCCAGTACTTC. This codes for CASSERTSQETQYF.

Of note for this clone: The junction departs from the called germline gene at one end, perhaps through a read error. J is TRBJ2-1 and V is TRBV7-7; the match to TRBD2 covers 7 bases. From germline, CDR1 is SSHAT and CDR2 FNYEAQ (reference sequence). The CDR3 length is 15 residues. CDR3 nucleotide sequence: TGTGCTAGCAGCCACGGGGGAGGGATCAGCAATGAGCAGTTCTTC. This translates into CASSHGGGISNEQFF.

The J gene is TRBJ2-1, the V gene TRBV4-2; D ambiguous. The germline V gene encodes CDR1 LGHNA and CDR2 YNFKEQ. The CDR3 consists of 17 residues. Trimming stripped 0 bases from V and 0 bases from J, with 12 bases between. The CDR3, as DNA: TGTGCCAGCAGCCAAGATGTCGGTTCTAGCTCCTACAATGAGCAGTTCTTC. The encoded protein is CASSQDVGSSSYNEQFF.